The rows below give T cell receptor beta chains drawn from one sample of a study of blood T cells in healthy people across ages. TCRdb re-analysed the 5' RACE reads in MiXCR, keeping a single row per CDR3 protein. The data contain about 1.6 million distinct CDR3 sequences, about 35% of them singletons. The sequenced sample consisted of blood. These TCRs come from a woman aged 25 to 39 in good health. Both conserved end residues are part of each CDR3. Each record gives: CDR3 length, clone size, V gene, J gene, D gene, CDR3 DNA, CDR3 protein. D genes are given only for firm matches. Some rows mark clone size as missing; the rest say once, few, many or name a class of expanded clone.

15	few	TRBV6-1	TRBJ2-3	TRBD2	TGTGCCAGTGGGGACACTAGCGGGGTACGAGATACGCAGTATTTT	CASGDTSGVRDTQYF
16	NA	TRBV11-2	TRBJ2-1	TRBD2	TGTGCCAGCAGCACGAGTAGCGGGAAGTCCTACAATGAGCAGTTCTTC	CASSTSSGKSYNEQFF
15	NA	TRBV18	TRBJ2-1	TRBD2	TGTGCCAGCTCACCACTTGCGGGAGATGGAGATGAGCAGTTCTTC	CASSPLAGDGDEQFF
12	few	TRBV20-1	TRBJ2-3	NA	TGCAGTGGAGGGATTAGCACAGATACGCAGTATTTT	CSGGISTDTQYF
14	medium-sized	TRBV12-3/TRBV12-4	TRBJ2-7	TRBD1	TGTGCCAGCAGTTTAGCGCGGGACAGGCCCATCCCGTACTTC	CASSLARDRPIPYF
15	few	TRBV7-9	TRBJ2-7	NA	TGTGCCAGCAGCCCCCCGGGACTGGAGGCGGGGGAGCAGTACTTC	CASSPPGLEAGEQYF
19	few	TRBV20-1	TRBJ2-5	TRBD2	TGCAGTGGAATGGGGACAGAGAGGCTAGCGGGGCCCCGAAGGGGGACCCAGTACTTC	CSGMGTERLAGPRRGTQYF
13	NA	TRBV6-2/TRBV6-3	TRBJ1-5	NA	TGTGCCAGCAGATGGGACAACAATCAGCCCCAGCATTTT	CASRWDNNQPQHF
18	NA	TRBV20-1	TRBJ2-6	NA	TGCAGTGCCACCGGAGGAGGGGGGGCTTACTCTGGGGCCAACGTCCTGACTTTC	CSATGGGGAYSGANVLTF
14	few	TRBV5-1	TRBJ2-1	TRBD2	TGCGCCAGCAGCTTGGGGCGGGAGGGCAATGAGCAGTTCTTC	CASSLGREGNEQFF
14	few	TRBV7-9	TRBJ2-1	TRBD1	TGTGCCAGCAGCTCAACGACAGGGGGCAGGGGGCAGTTCTTC	CASSSTTGGRGQFF
15	NA	TRBV3-1	TRBJ2-4	TRBD1	TGTGCCAGCAGCCAAGGACAGGGTACCTTGGGGGAGCAGTACTTC	CASSQGQGTLGEQYF
15	NA	TRBV3-1	TRBJ1-4	TRBD1	TGTGCCAGCAGCCGGGGGACAGGGGGTAATGAAAAACTGTTTTTT	CASSRGTGGNEKLFF
19	NA	TRBV19	TRBJ1-1	NA	TGTGCCAGTAGTAATGGGTTACAGGGAGAGGGATATTTGAACACTGAAGCTTTCTTT	CASSNGLQGEGYLNTEAFF
17	NA	TRBV27	TRBJ2-3	NA	TGTGCCAGCAGTTGGGGGACGGGGCTACTAGCTGGGGATACGCAGTATTTT	CASSWGTGLLAGDTQYF
16	NA	TRBV3-1	TRBJ2-3	NA	TGTGCCAGCAGCCAACCATCCGGACTAAGCGCAGATACGCAGTATTTT	CASSQPSGLSADTQYF
14	few	TRBV20-1	TRBJ2-3	NA	TGCAGTGCACTACAGGGGACTAGCACAGATACGCAGTATTTT	CSALQGTSTDTQYF
12	NA	TRBV27	TRBJ2-7	TRBD1	TGTGCCAGCAGTTTACCCCAGGGGGCCCAGTACTTC	CASSLPQGAQYF
15	NA	TRBV7-2	TRBJ2-7	NA	TGTGCCAGCAGTCTCGGATGGCTAGCTCCCTACGAGCAGTACTTC	CASSLGWLAPYEQYF
17	NA	TRBV9	TRBJ2-1	TRBD2	TGTGCCAGCAGCGCCTACACACTAGCGGGGGGGCCCAATGAGCAGTTCTTC	CASSAYTLAGGPNEQFF
15	few	TRBV10-3	TRBJ2-3	TRBD2	TGTGCCATCAGTGTGACTAGCGGGATCACAGATACGCAGTATTTT	CAISVTSGITDTQYF
18	many	TRBV9	TRBJ2-3	TRBD2	TGTGCCAGCAGCGTCTCCGGCTCGGGTGCGGGAGCAACAGATACGCAGTATTTT	CASSVSGSGAGATDTQYF
14	NA	TRBV20-1	TRBJ2-4	NA	TGCAGTGCTAGTGTACAGGGCGACAAAAACATTCAGTACTTC	CSASVQGDKNIQYF
16	NA	TRBV5-1	TRBJ1-1	TRBD1	TGCGCCAGCAGCTTGGCCATGGGCCAGGGGGGAACTGAAGCTTTCTTT	CASSLAMGQGGTEAFF
12	NA	TRBV29-1	TRBJ1-2	NA	TGCAGCCTCCGCGAACAGACCTATGGCTACACCTTC	CSLREQTYGYTF
14	NA	TRBV12-3/TRBV12-4	TRBJ1-6	NA	TGTGCCAGCACCGTACGGGGGGCCGGTTCACCCCTCCACTTT	CASTVRGAGSPLHF
12	few	TRBV25-1	TRBJ2-7	NA	TGTGCCAGCAGTGAGAACTTCAACGAGCAGTACTTC	CASSENFNEQYF
14	NA	TRBV20-1	TRBJ2-7	TRBD1	TGCAGTGCTAGTGGGGACAGGGGGTTACACGAGCAGTACTTC	CSASGDRGLHEQYF
14	NA	TRBV7-6	TRBJ2-7	NA	TGTGCCAGCAGCCCCAATGCAGGATATAACGAGCAGTACTTC	CASSPNAGYNEQYF
17	NA	TRBV20-1	TRBJ2-6	NA	TGCAGTGCTGACCCAGGGGCCCGTTCCTCTGGGGCCAACGTCCTGACTTTC	CSADPGARSSGANVLTF
14	NA	TRBV5-1	TRBJ2-2	NA	TGCGCCAGCAGCTTGGAACCGTCTGCCGGGGAGCTGTTTTTT	CASSLEPSAGELFF
16	NA	TRBV7-6	TRBJ1-2	NA	TGTGCCAGCAGCTTAGTTCGGGGACTAGCTAACTATGGCTACACCTTC	CASSLVRGLANYGYTF
13	NA	TRBV30	TRBJ2-7	TRBD2	TGTGCCTGGAATCTAGGGAGGGCCTACGAGCAGTACTTC	CAWNLGRAYEQYF
12	NA	TRBV6-4	TRBJ2-3	NA	TGTGCCAGCAGTGACAGTTCAGATACGCAGTATTTT	CASSDSSDTQYF
12	many	TRBV29-1	TRBJ2-3	TRBD1	TGCAGCGTGCACGACAGGGGGGATACGCAGTATTTT	CSVHDRGDTQYF
15	NA	TRBV5-1	TRBJ2-7	NA	TGCGCCAGCAGCTTGGCCCATCGGAGCTCCTACGAGCAGTACTTC	CASSLAHRSSYEQYF
14	NA	TRBV12-3/TRBV12-4	TRBJ2-5	NA	TGTGCCAGCAGTCCCCTACTTGAGGGGGAGACCCAGTACTTC	CASSPLLEGETQYF
16	NA	TRBV5-1	TRBJ2-1	TRBD1	TGCGCCAGCAGACTTTACGGAGACAGGGGCTACAATGAGCAGTTCTTC	CASRLYGDRGYNEQFF
14	NA	TRBV3-1	TRBJ2-1	NA	TGTGCCAGCAGCCAAGGAGCGGCTTACAATGAGCAGTTCTTC	CASSQGAAYNEQFF
15	NA	TRBV7-7	TRBJ2-3	NA	TGTGCCAGCAGCTTGGGGGGGGGCGGATCAGATACGCAGTATTTT	CASSLGGGGSDTQYF
16	few	TRBV7-9	TRBJ2-3	TRBD1	TGTGCCAGCAGCTACCGAGGACAGGGTCTCACAGATACGCAGTATTTT	CASSYRGQGLTDTQYF